A single sample is the source of the 25 T cell receptor beta chains below, sequenced in a study of tumor-infiltrating lymphocytes in primary liver carcinoma. Production of TCR beta cDNA used 500 ng total RNA together with a constant-region primer. Libraries of TCR beta came from three nested multiplex PCR rounds with slightly modified ARM-PCR. Running 9 to 11 cycles apiece, the first two PCR rounds relied on TRBV1-TRBV30 forward primers together with a C-beta reverse primer. A single record per CDR3 protein comes from TCRdb applying MiXCR to the multiplex PCR reads. The sample holds approximately 120,000 distinct CDR3 sequences; approximately 64% are singletons and the top ten take 7.5% to 8.5%. Unsorted bulk tissue, about 19-31 mg of it, served as the source for co-extraction of RNA and DNA. Source material: liver tumor tissue from sampling region 3. Subset reported: tumor region T3, left-lateral pole. These TCRs come from a woman between 55 and 75 years old with primary liver carcinoma and hepatitis B virus infection.

Of note for this clonotype: Given the absence of the conserved phenylalanine or tryptophan at the CDR3 end, a read error is likely. The limits of the CDR3 on the DNA are not certain, so only TCRdb's listed CDR3 is given. The J gene is TRBJ2-3, the V gene TRBV12-3 or TRBV12-4; TRBD1 is taken as the D call from the table, unchecked against the DNA. The CDR3 extends over 16 residues, inclusive of both ends. CDR3 protein: CASSFQPGAGTDTLYL.

Comments on this clonotype: The CDR3 carries no conserved terminal phenylalanine or tryptophan, so it likely arises from a read error. This rearrangement joins TRBV11-2 to TRBJ1-2; TRBD1 is a possible D gene (5 bases). CDR3 length equals 17 residues. From germline, CDR1 is SGHAT and CDR2 FQNNGV. CDR3 DNA: TGTGCCAACAGCTTAGATCCGATCAGGGCGCTGCGTTATGGCTACACCATC. Its protein product is CANSLDPIRALRYGYTI.

This clonotype was counted a single time. A junction end diverges from the germline sequence, so it may reflect a read error. V is TRBV7-8 and J is TRBJ1-6, with D possibly TRBD1 on 5 matching bases. The CDR3 loop spans 16 amino acids. Germline-derived CDR1 and CDR2 are SGHVS and FQNEAQ. The CDR3 DNA reads TGTGCCAGCAACTTAGATTCCTCAGGGTTCGCTTCACCCCTCCACTTT. Translated: CASNLDSSGFASPLHF.

Note on this clonotype: Given a much more abundant clone one base away, this may be a read error. This rearrangement joins TRBV7-3 to TRBJ2-6; D is possibly TRBD1 (6 bases). This CDR3 region has 17 residues. V dropped 4 bases and J dropped 0 bases, with 13 bases sitting between them. Germline V CDR1 and CDR2: SGHTA, FQGTGA. Written as DNA, the CDR3 is TGTGCCAGCAGCTCACAGGGCCTGAACTCTGGGGCCAACGTCCTGACTTTC. Translated, it gives CASSSQGLNSGANVLTF.

This clonotype occurred a few times. An end of the junction does not agree with germline; a read error may underlie this. The chain combines TRBV14 with TRBJ2-2; maybe TRBD1 (6 bases). Germline CDR1 and CDR2: SGHDN and FVKESK. The CDR3 loop spans 14 amino acids. This chain's CDR3 is CASSRTVNTGELSF. The CDR3 DNA follows: TGTGCCAGCAGCCGGACAGTGAACACCGGGGAGCTGTCTTTT.

This clonotype appeared once. A much larger clone lies one base from this, so it may be a read error. The rearrangement links TRBV7-9 to TRBJ2-1, with 7 bases fitting TRBD2. The CDR3 loop spans 12 amino acids. V lost 11 bases and J lost 15; bases outside the gene matches: 16. Germline V gene sequence: CDR1 SEHNR, CDR2 FQNEAQ (reference sequence). This chain's CDR3 is CACNLGEGAGFF. CDR3 bases: TGTGCCTGCAACCTCGGGGAGGGTGCAGGGTTCTTC.

This clonotype has more than one count but fewer than ten. The chain is built from TRBV28 and TRBJ1-4, with D perhaps TRBD1 (5 bases). Trimming stripped 4 bases from V and 0 bases from J, with 21 bases between. The CDR3 sequence is 19 residues long. CDR1 and CDR2 from the germline V gene are MDHEN and SYDVKM. DNA of the CDR3: TGTGCCAGCAGTTGGGAATTCAGGGTGCGCCCAGCAACTAATGAAAAACTGTTTTTT. It yields the protein CASSWEFRVRPATNEKLFF.

The chain employs TRBV11-2 and TRBJ2-5, with D perhaps matching TRBD1 or TRBD2 (6 bases each). Germline V gene sequence: CDR1 SGHAT, CDR2 FQNNGV. Trimming took 1 base from V and 5 from J, leaving 17 bases between them. This CDR3 is built from 16 residues. CDR3 sequence (DNA): TGTGCCAGCAGCTTAGGCGTACAGAGGAGGGGGGAGACCCAGTACTTC. Its translation: CASSLGVQRRGETQYF. The variable domain in full, with the rest retrieved from reference TRBV11-2 and TRBJ2-5, is EAGVAQSPRYKIIEKRQSVAFWCNPISGHATLYWYQQILGQGPKLLIQFQNNGVVDDSQLPKDRFSAERLKGVDSTLKIQPAKLEDSAVYLCASSLGVQRRGETQYFGPGTRLLVL.

Comment on this clonotype: An end of the junction differs from the germline gene, which may be a read error. CDR3 region: CASRLTGTQYF. DNA for the CDR3: TGTGCCAGCAGACTTACAGGTACGCAGTATTTC. V and J are TRBV11-2 and TRBJ2-3, with a tentative D call TRBD1 (5 bases). This CDR3 has 11 residues. The germline V gene encodes CDR1 SGHAT and CDR2 FQNNGV.

Regarding this clonotype: The junction shows a germline mismatch at one end, possibly a read error. This sequence joins TRBV4-1 and TRBJ1-5; D might be TRBD1 (6 bases). CDR1 and CDR2 (germline): MGHRA, YSYEKL. This CDR3 has 18 residues. This CDR3 is CACSLVDRGTSTGQPQHF. CDR3 bases: TGCGCCTGCAGCCTCGTCGATAGGGGGACCTCCACCGGGCAGCCCCAGCATTTT.

With respect to this clonotype: In this CDR3 the conserved last residue, phenylalanine or tryptophan, is missing, so a read error is likely. The chain is built from TRBV6-2 or TRBV6-3 and TRBJ1-1; no reliable D call. This CDR3 contains 12 residues. V was cut by 4 bases and J by 9 bases, with 12 bases left in between. CDR1 and CDR2 (germline): MNHEY, SVGEGT. CDR3 bases: TGTGCCAGCAGTTTATGGAGAGGAAAAGCTTTCTCT. This gives the protein CASSLWRGKAFS.

Comments on this clonotype: A much bigger clone sits one base away, suggesting this may be a read error. The chain recombines TRBV5-6 with TRBJ1-5; 11 bases line up with TRBD1. The CDR3 has 15 residues. V trimming: 0 bases; J trimming: 10 bases; junction bases outside the gene matches: 6. Looked up from germline, CDR1 is SGHDT and CDR2 is YYEEEE. CDR3 coding DNA: TGTGCCAGCAGCTTGGGGACAGGGGGCAGGCATCCCCAGCATTTT. Translated: CASSLGTGGRHPQHF.

Of note for this clonotype: Possible read error: a much larger clone is one base away. Because it lacks the conserved phenylalanine or tryptophan at the end, this CDR3 is likely a read error. The chain recombines TRBV10-2 with TRBJ1-3; D is ambiguous. CDR3 length: 14 amino acids. The V end was cut by 4 bases, the J end by 4 bases, with 11 bases between. Germline CDR1 and CDR2: WSHSY and SAAADI. The CDR3 spells CASSAGFTGNTIYL. The CDR3 bases are TGCGCCAGCAGTGCAGGATTTACGGGAAACACCATATATCTT.

A word on this clonotype: Sequence at one end of the junction differs from germline and may be a read error. The V gene is TRBV12-3 or TRBV12-4, the J gene TRBJ2-3; the D gene is possibly TRBD2 (5 bases). This CDR3 contains 13 residues. DNA of the CDR3: TGTGCCAACAGTTTACCGTCCGGACTCACTCCATATTTT. The encoded protein is CANSLPSGLTPYF.

As regards this clonotype: Since no conserved phenylalanine or tryptophan closes the CDR3, a read error is the likely cause. The rearrangement joins TRBV11-2 to TRBJ2-1; 8 bases are a match to TRBD2. Germline V gene data show CDR1 as SGHAT and CDR2 as FQNNGV. CDR3 length: 16 residues. The CDR3 DNA reads TGTGCAAGCAGCCAAATCCAGCGGGGGTGGGAGGTTGAGCAGTTCTTA. Translating it yields CASSQIQRGWEVEQFL.

Worth noting for this clonotype: A much bigger clone sits one base away, suggesting this may be a read error. The rearrangement links TRBV10-1 to TRBJ2-3; TRBD2 aligns across 7 bases. This CDR3 is 14 amino acids long. Trimming at V came to 4 bases and at J to 4 bases, leaving 5 bases not matched to a gene. Germline V gene data show CDR1 as WNHNN and CDR2 as SYGVQD (reference sequence). The CDR3 nucleotides read TGCGCCAGCAGTGGGCTAGCGGTCGCAGATACGCAGTATTTT. Encoded protein: CASSGLAVADTQYF.

Concerning this clonotype itself: A much bigger clone sits one base away, suggesting this may be a read error. J is TRBJ2-7 and V is TRBV7-8, with 9 nucleotides matching TRBD2. The CDR3 extends over 14 amino acids. Losses at the gene ends were 7 bases for V and 6 bases for J; bases not matched to a gene: 10. Per the germline V gene, CDR1 is SGHVS and CDR2 is FQNEAQ. CDR3 DNA sequence: TGTGCCAGCAACCTGCGGGGGGGGGGCGGCGAGCAGTACTTC. Protein sequence: CASNLRGGGGEQYF.

The count of this clonotype is one. Compared with germline, one end of the junction differs, possibly owing to a read error. The chain uses TRBV6-1 and TRBJ2-6, with D possibly TRBD1 on 6 matching bases. CDR1 and CDR2 (germline): MNHNS, SASEGT. This CDR3 region has 14 residues. CDR3 in amino acids: CASSDGQRANVPTF. The CDR3 DNA reads as TGTGCCAGCAGTGACGGACAGAGGGCCAACGTCCCGACTTTC.

About this clonotype: A much bigger clone sits one base away, suggesting this may be a read error. V usage is TRBV5-6 and J usage is TRBJ1-2; the D is unclear. There are 15 residues in the CDR3. CDR1 SGHDT and CDR2 YYEEEE come from the germline V gene. The CDR3 DNA is TGTGCCAGCAGCCCCCCGGGCCCAAGAATCTATGGCTACGCCTTC. Translation: CASSPPGPRIYGYAF.

This clonotype appeared many times. V usage is TRBV5-1 and J usage is TRBJ1-1; possible D gene TRBD1, 6 bases. This CDR3 contains 12 residues. CDR1 SGHRS and CDR2 YFSETQ come from the germline V gene. Trimming took 4 bases from V and 7 from J, leaving 11 bases between them. The CDR3 coding sequence is TGCGCCAGCAGCCCAGGACAGAATGAAGCTTTCTTT. Its translation is CASSPGQNEAFF.

This clonotype occurred a few times. The germline gene is not matched at one end of the junction; a read error may be the cause. The rearrangement uses TRBV13 and TRBJ1-1; TRBD1 might be the D (6 bases). Germline CDR1 PRHDT, CDR2 FYEKMQ (reference sequence). This CDR3 is built from 16 residues. CDR3 bases: TGTGTCAGCAGCTTAGTCCTGGGACACCAGAACACTGAAGCTTTCTTT. This gives the protein CVSSLVLGHQNTEAFF.

In its sample, this clonotype was seen once. Just one base apart from a much larger clone, this may be a read error. This chain connects TRBV6-2 or TRBV6-3 to TRBJ2-7; D perhaps matches TRBD2 (6 bases). This CDR3 has 16 amino acids. The ends were cut back, 8 bases at V and 4 bases at J, with 24 bases in the middle. Germline V CDR1 and CDR2: MNHEY, SVGEGT. The CDR3 loop is CASLIGSEGSRYEQYF. The CDR3, as DNA: TGTGCCAGCCTGATTGGGTCGGAGGGATCCAGATACGAGCAGTACTTC.

The chain joins TRBV11-3 to TRBJ2-2; TRBD1 is a possible D gene (6 bases). The CDR3 is 13 residues long. V lost 7 bases, J lost 7 bases, and 13 bases lay in between. In germline, CDR1 is SGHNT, CDR2 YENEEA. The CDR3 bases are TGTGCCAGCAACCTCCAGGGGAGCGGGGAGCTGTTTTTT. As protein: CASNLQGSGELFF.

Regarding this clonotype: Since a much larger clone is just one base distant, this may be a read error. The V gene is TRBV28, the J gene TRBJ2-1; 14 bases agree with TRBD2. The CDR3 consists of 16 residues. The V segment lost 6 bases and the J segment 8 bases; nucleotides outside the gene matches: 9. The germline V gene has CDR1 MDHEN and CDR2 SYDVKM. The DNA of the CDR3 is TGTGCCAGCAGACGCGCCGGGACTAGCGGGAGATATGAGCAGTTCTTC. Residues: CASRRAGTSGRYEQFF.

Worth noting for this clonotype: A junction end diverges from the germline sequence, so it may reflect a read error. The chain joins TRBV2 to TRBJ1-5; D is undetermined. The CDR3 sequence is 12 residues long. Germline lookup yields CDR1 SNHLY and CDR2 FYNNEI. The CDR3 loop is CTSSGGDQSQHF. CDR3 nucleotide sequence: TGTACCAGCAGTGGCGGGGATCAGTCCCAGCATTTT.